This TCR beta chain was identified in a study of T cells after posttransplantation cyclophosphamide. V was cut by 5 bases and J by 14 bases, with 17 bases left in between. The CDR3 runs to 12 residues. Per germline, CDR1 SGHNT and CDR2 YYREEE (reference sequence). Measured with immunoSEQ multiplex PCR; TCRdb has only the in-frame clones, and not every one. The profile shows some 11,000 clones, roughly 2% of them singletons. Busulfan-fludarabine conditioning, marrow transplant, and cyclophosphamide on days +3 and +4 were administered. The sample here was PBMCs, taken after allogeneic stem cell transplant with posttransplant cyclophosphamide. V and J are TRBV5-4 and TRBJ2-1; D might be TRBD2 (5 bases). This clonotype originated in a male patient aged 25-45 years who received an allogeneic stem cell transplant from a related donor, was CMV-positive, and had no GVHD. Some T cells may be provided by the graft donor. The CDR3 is CASSFSGSEEFF. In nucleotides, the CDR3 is TGTGCCAGCAGTTTTTCGGGGTCAGAGGAGTTCTTC.